These 9 T cell receptor beta chains were all obtained from the same sample, sequenced in a study of OX40 agonist ivuxolimab in advanced cancers. Some clones are missing from TCRdb's copy, which holds only in-frame ones; the method was immunoSEQ multiplex PCR. The top ten clones hold 5% of a sample with roughly 64,000 clones, roughly 80% of them seen once. The input for sequencing was CD4+ or CD8+ T cells sorted from blood, taken in a trial of the OX40 agonist ivuxolimab. Receptor source: an adult with an advanced solid tumor such as melanoma, head and neck, liver or kidney cancer.

Turning to this clone: The junction and the germline gene differ at one end; a read error may be behind it. This chain joins TRBV7-7 and TRBJ2-5; TRBD2 might be the D (5 bases). The CDR3 spans 14 residues. The germline gives CDR1 SSHAT, CDR2 FNYEAQ (reference sequence). Written as DNA, the CDR3 is TGTGCTAGCAGCTACAGCGGAGACCAAGAGACCCAGTACTTC. It codes for CASSYSGDQETQYF.

This clone occurred once. The chain combines TRBV11-3 with TRBJ2-7; D is uncertain. This CDR3 comprises 12 residues. Germline V gene data show CDR1 as SGHNT and CDR2 as YENEEA. V was cut by 5 bases and J by 5 bases, with 10 bases left in between. The CDR3 loop reads CASSTSGDEQYF. CDR3 nucleotide sequence: TGTGCCAGCAGCACCTCTGGCGACGAGCAGTACTTC.

This chain uses TRBV25-1 with TRBJ2-4; D not certain. Trimming pared 4 bases from V and 4 bases from J, leaving 8 bases between. In germline, CDR1 is MGHDK, CDR2 SYGVNS. CDR3 size: 13 residues. The CDR3 sequence is CASSVLGKNIQYF. The CDR3 DNA follows: TGTGCCAGCAGTGTATTAGGAAAAAACATTCAGTACTTC.

The J gene is TRBJ2-7, the V gene TRBV14; D uncertain. The V end was cut by 0 bases, the J end by 2 bases, with 11 bases between. Germline values: CDR1 SGHDN, CDR2 FVKESK. The CDR3 is 15 residues long. The CDR3 loop reads CASSQDGPRAYEQYF. DNA for the CDR3: TGTGCCAGCAGCCAAGATGGACCCAGAGCCTACGAGCAGTACTTC.

The chain employs TRBV7-9 and TRBJ2-2, with a weak D call TRBD1 (6 bases). V was trimmed by 9 bases and J by 3 bases, leaving 17 bases between them. This CDR3 comprises 15 residues. CDR1 and CDR2 from the germline V gene are SEHNR and FQNEAQ (reference sequence). This CDR3 is CARGGKSIDTGELFF. DNA of the CDR3: TGTGCCAGAGGGGGTAAATCTATAGACACCGGGGAGCTGTTTTTT.

V is TRBV19 and J is TRBJ1-4, with D maybe TRBD1 (5 bases). V lost 3 bases and J lost 8, with 16 bases in between. Germline loops: CDR1 LNHDA, CDR2 SQIVND (reference sequence). The CDR3 is made up of 15 amino acids. CDR3 in amino acids: CASSIPFAGQEKLFF. CDR3 sequence (DNA): TGTGCCAGTAGTATCCCTTTCGCGGGGCAGGAAAAACTGTTTTTT.

The chain links TRBV7-9 to TRBJ1-4; D not resolved. CDR3 length: 15 amino acids. Trimming shortened V by 7 bases and J by 8 bases, and 20 bases separated the two germline ends. Germline loops: CDR1 SEHNR, CDR2 FQNEAQ (reference sequence). The CDR3 spells CASNGAGSISEKLFF. The DNA of the CDR3 is TGTGCCAGCAACGGAGCAGGATCCATCTCCGAAAAACTGTTTTTT.

The genes are TRBV12-5 and TRBJ1-1; unclear D gene. CDR1 and CDR2 from the germline V gene are LGHNT and FRNRAP. The ends were cut back, 1 base at V and 1 base at J, with 4 bases in the middle. The CDR3 consists of 13 residues. The CDR3 region is CASGLAGNTEAFF. In DNA form, the CDR3 reads TGTGCTAGTGGTTTGGCAGGGAACACTGAAGCTTTCTTT.

V usage is TRBV7-2 and J usage is TRBJ2-7, with D tentatively TRBD2 (5 bases). Germline V lookup: CDR1 SGHTA, CDR2 FQGNSA. The CDR3 runs to 13 residues. Trimming took off 7 bases at V and 4 bases at J, with 14 bases between the two ends. CDR3 sequence: CASTLSGFYEQYF. The CDR3 nucleotides read TGTGCCAGCACCTTGAGCGGATTTTACGAGCAGTACTTC.